This TCR beta chain was sequenced during a study of memory CD4+ T cells and cytomegalovirus serostatus. On the study more broadly: Of the healthy Belgian adults, 9 were CMV seropositive and about 24 seronegative. Points from the study as a whole: 67 of 164 known CMV-associated TCRbeta sequences appeared in CD4+ memory. Suggested: most of the CMV-linked TCR signature lies in CD4+ memory cells.

Sequencing was performed with immunoSEQ multiplex PCR; in TCRdb, only in-frame clones are kept and a portion is missing. The sample shows about 64,000 clones, 77% of them seen only once. About this clone: Its antigen is not known.

This CDR3 has 17 residues. CDR1 is SGHRS and CDR2 is YFSETQ in the germline V gene. V lost 4 bases, J lost 1 base, and 10 bases stayed unmatched. The sort gate was single viable CD3+CD4+CD8-CD45RO+ cells for memory CD4+ T cells. Positive selection with CD4 microbeads enriched total CD4+ T cells. Sequencing was carried out using memory CD4+ T cells from blood. The genes are TRBV5-1 and TRBJ2-3; 9 nucleotides align to TRBD2. The origin of this receptor is an adult in good health and CMV-seronegative. The CDR3 protein is CASSLQLSGGRTDTQYF. CDR3 coding DNA: TGCGCCAGCAGCCTCCAACTTAGCGGGGGCCGCACAGATACGCAGTATTTT.